This T cell receptor beta chain was retrieved from a study of blood T cell repertoires in COVID-19. Overall study context: The samples span acute and convalescent COVID-19 from the United States, Italy and Spain. Nucleic acid was either cDNA or gDNA, and it came from T cells, B-cell-depleted T cells, or PBMCs.

Per the original methods: Cell counts per sample came from amplifying reference gene primers. Profiled with immunoSEQ multiplex PCR; TCRdb holds only in-frame clones, not every one. The DNA was the basis for D and trimming; V, J and clone size are from that table. The repertoire consists of under 300,000 clones, with 75% to 90% occurring once and the leading ten covering approximately 4%. Trimming stripped 7 bases from V and 9 bases from J, with 10 bases between. In germline, CDR1 is MNHEY, CDR2 SVGAGI. The CDR3 contains 11 residues. V gene TRBV6-5 combines with J gene TRBJ2-1, with D unresolved. Sequenced input: peripheral blood. The TCR was taken from a woman in her forties with acute or convalescent COVID-19. DNA for the CDR3: TGTGCCAGCACCCTGGAGAGTGAGCAGTTCTTC. This codes for CASTLESEQFF.